A selection of T cell receptor beta chains follows, all from one sample in a study of cytomegalovirus exposure and HLA in healthy donors. This table comes from immunoSEQ multiplex PCR, and its TCRdb copy is limited to in-frame clones, with some not included. The sample lists under 170,000 clones; 63% were seen once. Sequences were obtained from PBMCs. These receptors were collected from a woman aged 60 to 75 in good health and CMV-seropositive. The CDR3 runs from the conserved cysteine through the conserved F or W. The D gene is left open where the match is weak. Clone size is shown for a subset of rows, as once, few, many or a class of expanded clone.

v_gene: TRBV4-2
d_gene: TRBD1
abundance: .
j_gene: TRBJ2-7
CDR3nt: TGTGCCAGCAGCCCGGGACAGGGAGACTACGAGCAGTACTTC
CDR3aa: CASSPGQGDYEQYF

v_gene: TRBV6-5
d_gene: TRBD1
abundance: .
j_gene: TRBJ1-2
CDR3nt: TGTGCCAGCAGTTACTCGAGTCAGGGGGCGACTGGCTACACCTTC
CDR3aa: CASSYSSQGATGYTF

v_gene: TRBV7-8
d_gene: .
abundance: .
j_gene: TRBJ2-1
CDR3nt: TGTGCCAGCAGCTTCCGACGGGGTAGCTCCTACAATGAGCAGTTCTTC
CDR3aa: CASSFRRGSSYNEQFF

v_gene: TRBV10-3
d_gene: TRBD1
abundance: few
j_gene: TRBJ2-3
CDR3nt: TGTGCCATCAGTGAAGGTCAGGGGGTGGGAGATACGCAGTATTTT
CDR3aa: CAISEGQGVGDTQYF

v_gene: TRBV28
d_gene: TRBD2
abundance: .
j_gene: TRBJ2-7
CDR3nt: TGTGCCAGCACCCCTCCTGGGACTAGCGGGAAGGTCGAGCAGTACTTC
CDR3aa: CASTPPGTSGKVEQYF

v_gene: TRBV28
d_gene: TRBD2
abundance: .
j_gene: TRBJ2-1
CDR3nt: TGTGCCAGCACCCTCGATGGGACTAGTGTAGGGAATGAGCAGTTCTTC
CDR3aa: CASTLDGTSVGNEQFF

v_gene: TRBV9
d_gene: TRBD2
abundance: .
j_gene: TRBJ2-1
CDR3nt: TGTGCCAGCAGCGCCCTAGCGGGGGCGGGTTACAATGAGCAGTTCTTC
CDR3aa: CASSALAGAGYNEQFF

v_gene: TRBV25-1
d_gene: .
abundance: .
j_gene: TRBJ1-2
CDR3nt: TGTGCCAGCAGTGAAAGGGGGGGAGTGAACTATGGCTACACCTTC
CDR3aa: CASSERGGVNYGYTF

v_gene: TRBV7-2
d_gene: TRBD1
abundance: .
j_gene: TRBJ1-1
CDR3nt: TGTGCCAGCAGCTCGGGGACAGTTGAAGCTTTCTTT
CDR3aa: CASSSGTVEAFF

v_gene: TRBV6-5
d_gene: .
abundance: .
j_gene: TRBJ2-1
CDR3nt: TGTGCCAGCAGTTTGTCCGGGAGTAAGAATGAGCAGTTCTTC
CDR3aa: CASSLSGSKNEQFF

v_gene: TRBV6-5
d_gene: .
abundance: .
j_gene: TRBJ2-3
CDR3nt: TGTGCCAGCAGTTACTGGGCGGGAAGCCCAGATACGCAGTATTTT
CDR3aa: CASSYWAGSPDTQYF

v_gene: TRBV5-6
d_gene: .
abundance: .
j_gene: TRBJ1-3
CDR3nt: TGTGCCAGCAGCTTGGTAAGGGGCGGCTCTGGAAACACCATATATTTT
CDR3aa: CASSLVRGGSGNTIYF

v_gene: TRBV5-1
d_gene: .
abundance: .
j_gene: TRBJ1-2
CDR3nt: TGCGCCAGCAGCTTGCTTCAGGGTAACTATGGCTACACCTTC
CDR3aa: CASSLLQGNYGYTF

v_gene: TRBV7-2
d_gene: .
abundance: .
j_gene: TRBJ2-1
CDR3nt: TGTGCCAGCAGCTTATTCCGGGGAATCTACAATGAGCAGTTCTTC
CDR3aa: CASSLFRGIYNEQFF

v_gene: TRBV19
d_gene: TRBD2
abundance: few
j_gene: TRBJ2-3
CDR3nt: TGTGCCAGTAGGGGGACTAGCGCCGGCACAGATACGCAGTATTTT
CDR3aa: CASRGTSAGTDTQYF

v_gene: TRBV5-1
d_gene: .
abundance: .
j_gene: TRBJ2-1
CDR3nt: TGCGCCAGCAGCCAGCACCGGGAACCACCTTACAATGAGCAGTTCTTC
CDR3aa: CASSQHREPPYNEQFF

v_gene: TRBV27
d_gene: TRBD2
abundance: .
j_gene: TRBJ2-3
CDR3nt: TGTGCCAGCAGTTTTTTAGCGGGAGTGGGCACAGATACGCAGTATTTT
CDR3aa: CASSFLAGVGTDTQYF

v_gene: TRBV19
d_gene: .
abundance: few
j_gene: TRBJ1-1
CDR3nt: TGTGCCAGTACCGAAAGGGGATTTAGCACTGAAGCTTTCTTT
CDR3aa: CASTERGFSTEAFF

v_gene: TRBV10-3
d_gene: .
abundance: .
j_gene: TRBJ1-5
CDR3nt: TGTGCCAGTGGGGAGGGAACCCCCCTCAATCAGCCCCAGCATTTT
CDR3aa: CASGEGTPLNQPQHF

v_gene: TRBV9
d_gene: TRBD2
abundance: .
j_gene: TRBJ2-2
CDR3nt: TGTGCCAGCAGCGGTCGGTCAAGCGGGAGCCCTGAAGGGGAGCTGTTTTTT
CDR3aa: CASSGRSSGSPEGELFF

v_gene: TRBV5-1
d_gene: TRBD2
abundance: few
j_gene: TRBJ2-2
CDR3nt: TGCGCCAGCAGCTTAGGGGAAACGGGAGGAAGCACCGGGGAGCTGTTTTTT
CDR3aa: CASSLGETGGSTGELFF

v_gene: TRBV5-8
d_gene: TRBD2
abundance: .
j_gene: TRBJ2-1
CDR3nt: TGTGCCAGCAGCTTGGAGCGGGGTGGGGGTTACAATGAGCAGTTCTTC
CDR3aa: CASSLERGGGYNEQFF

v_gene: TRBV19
d_gene: .
abundance: .
j_gene: TRBJ2-1
CDR3nt: TGTGCCAGTAGTATTTACCGGGATCCCCCTCAAAATGAGCAGTTCTTC
CDR3aa: CASSIYRDPPQNEQFF

v_gene: TRBV5-8
d_gene: .
abundance: few
j_gene: TRBJ2-6
CDR3nt: TGTGCCAGCAGCTCCGACAGGCCCTCTGGGGCCAACGTCCTGACTTTC
CDR3aa: CASSSDRPSGANVLTF

v_gene: TRBV27
d_gene: TRBD2
abundance: .
j_gene: TRBJ2-3
CDR3nt: TGTGCCAGCAGTTCCCCGACTAGCGGGAGTTACCGTACGCAGTATTTT
CDR3aa: CASSSPTSGSYRTQYF

v_gene: TRBV6-5
d_gene: TRBD2
abundance: .
j_gene: TRBJ2-7
CDR3nt: TGTGCCGGCGTGGGGGGGGCCTACGAGCAGTACTTC
CDR3aa: CAGVGGAYEQYF

v_gene: TRBV11-2
d_gene: TRBD1
abundance: once
j_gene: TRBJ2-3
CDR3nt: TGTGCCAGCAGCCGCCGGGACAGGGATTATTATACGCAGTATTTT
CDR3aa: CASSRRDRDYYTQYF

v_gene: TRBV6-6
d_gene: .
abundance: .
j_gene: TRBJ2-3
CDR3nt: TGTGCCAGCAGTAACCCCCCCGGACTTTTCACAGATACGCAGTATTTT
CDR3aa: CASSNPPGLFTDTQYF

v_gene: TRBV5-1
d_gene: .
abundance: .
j_gene: TRBJ2-1
CDR3nt: TGCGCCAGCTCACCGGGTTCCAATGAGCAGTTCTTC
CDR3aa: CASSPGSNEQFF

v_gene: TRBV5-6
d_gene: TRBD1
abundance: .
j_gene: TRBJ1-1
CDR3nt: TGTGCCAGCAGCTTGAGAGACAGGGGGGCTAAAGCTTTCTTT
CDR3aa: CASSLRDRGAKAFF

v_gene: TRBV7-9
d_gene: .
abundance: .
j_gene: TRBJ1-3
CDR3nt: TGTGCCAGCAGCGCACGGGTCTCTGGAAACACCATATATTTT
CDR3aa: CASSARVSGNTIYF

v_gene: TRBV28
d_gene: .
abundance: .
j_gene: TRBJ1-2
CDR3nt: TGTGCCAGCAGTTCCGGGGGGCAGGGAGGCCGTGGCTACACCTTC
CDR3aa: CASSSGGQGGRGYTF

v_gene: TRBV4-1
d_gene: TRBD2
abundance: .
j_gene: TRBJ2-1
CDR3nt: TGCGCCAGCAGCCAAGAGCCGGGACTAGCGGGAGCCTCCTACAATGAGCAGTTCTTC
CDR3aa: CASSQEPGLAGASYNEQFF

v_gene: TRBV9
d_gene: TRBD1
abundance: .
j_gene: TRBJ1-4
CDR3nt: TGTGCCAGCAGCACAAAGACGGGACAGTGTAATGAAAAACTGTTTTTT
CDR3aa: CASSTKTGQCNEKLFF

v_gene: TRBV7-8
d_gene: .
abundance: .
j_gene: TRBJ2-1
CDR3nt: TGTGCCAGCAGCTATAGACTCTTGTACAATGAGCAGTTCTTC
CDR3aa: CASSYRLLYNEQFF

v_gene: TRBV27
d_gene: .
abundance: .
j_gene: TRBJ1-6
CDR3nt: TGTGCCAGCAGTTGGAAGGGGACTCAATTTACACGGGGCATTAATTCACCCCTCCACTTT
CDR3aa: CASSWKGTQFTRGINSPLHF

v_gene: TRBV5-4
d_gene: .
abundance: .
j_gene: TRBJ2-3
CDR3nt: TGTGCCAGCAGCTCTTCCGTAGCGGTTACCTACACAGATACGCAGTATTTT
CDR3aa: CASSSSVAVTYTDTQYF

v_gene: TRBV7-9
d_gene: .
abundance: few
j_gene: TRBJ1-4
CDR3nt: TGTGCCAGCAGCTTAGAGTGGGCCTCAAAAGTGTTTTTT
CDR3aa: CASSLEWASKVFF

v_gene: TRBV27
d_gene: .
abundance: .
j_gene: TRBJ2-3
CDR3nt: TGTGCCAGCTACAGGGCCAACACAGATACGCAGTATTTT
CDR3aa: CASYRANTDTQYF

v_gene: TRBV29-1
d_gene: TRBD1
abundance: .
j_gene: TRBJ1-1
CDR3nt: TGCAGCGTTGGACAGGGGGCGTTGAACACTGAAGCTTTCTTT
CDR3aa: CSVGQGALNTEAFF

v_gene: TRBV6-5
d_gene: .
abundance: .
j_gene: TRBJ1-5
CDR3nt: TGTGCCAGCAGAGGGGCCAATCAGCCCCAGCATTTT
CDR3aa: CASRGANQPQHF

v_gene: TRBV7-9
d_gene: TRBD1
abundance: few
j_gene: TRBJ1-2
CDR3nt: TGTTCCAGCAGCTACTCGACAGGGGGCAAATATGGCTACACCTTC
CDR3aa: CSSSYSTGGKYGYTF

v_gene: TRBV5-1
d_gene: TRBD1
abundance: few
j_gene: TRBJ1-1
CDR3nt: TGCGCCAGCAGCTTGGCAGGGGGCCGCACTGAAGCTTTCTTT
CDR3aa: CASSLAGGRTEAFF

v_gene: TRBV5-4
d_gene: TRBD2
abundance: .
j_gene: TRBJ2-7
CDR3nt: TGTGCCAGCAGCTCACGGACTAGCGGGAACTACGAGCAGTACTTC
CDR3aa: CASSSRTSGNYEQYF

v_gene: TRBV28
d_gene: TRBD2
abundance: .
j_gene: TRBJ2-1
CDR3nt: TGTGCCAGCAGTTTATTCCGGGGCGGAGCGGGAGCGAATGAGCAGTTCTTC
CDR3aa: CASSLFRGGAGANEQFF

v_gene: TRBV28
d_gene: TRBD2
abundance: .
j_gene: TRBJ2-7
CDR3nt: TGTGCCAGCAACCAAGCGGGATTCGTGGACGAGCAGTACTTC
CDR3aa: CASNQAGFVDEQYF

v_gene: TRBV6-1
d_gene: .
abundance: .
j_gene: TRBJ1-3
CDR3nt: TGTGCCAGCAGTGAACGGAGAGTCCTCTGGACTGGAAACACCATATATTTT
CDR3aa: CASSERRVLWTGNTIYF

v_gene: TRBV30
d_gene: .
abundance: once
j_gene: TRBJ1-2
CDR3nt: TGTGCCTGGATACAGGGCCAGGGCTACACCTTC
CDR3aa: CAWIQGQGYTF

v_gene: TRBV6-5
d_gene: .
abundance: .
j_gene: TRBJ1-2
CDR3nt: TGTGCCAGCAGTTACAGTGCGGAGAGGATTGATGGCTACACCTTC
CDR3aa: CASSYSAERIDGYTF

v_gene: TRBV9
d_gene: TRBD2
abundance: once
j_gene: TRBJ2-1
CDR3nt: TGTGCCAGCAGCGTAGGCGGGAGGGGGGCTAACAATGAGCAGTTCTTC
CDR3aa: CASSVGGRGANNEQFF

v_gene: TRBV19
d_gene: .
abundance: .
j_gene: TRBJ2-7
CDR3nt: TGTGCCAGTAGTTTTAAAGCGGGCAGCTCCTACGAGCAGTACTTC
CDR3aa: CASSFKAGSSYEQYF